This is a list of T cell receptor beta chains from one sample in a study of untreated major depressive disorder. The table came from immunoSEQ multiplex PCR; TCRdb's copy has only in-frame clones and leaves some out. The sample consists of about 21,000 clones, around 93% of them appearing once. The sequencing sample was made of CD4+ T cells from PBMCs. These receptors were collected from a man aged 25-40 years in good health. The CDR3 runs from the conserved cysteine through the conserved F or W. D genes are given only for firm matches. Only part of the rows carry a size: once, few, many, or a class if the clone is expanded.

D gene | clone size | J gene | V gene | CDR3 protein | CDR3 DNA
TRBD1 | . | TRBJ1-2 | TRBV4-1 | CASSQGVGQGAAGYTF | TGCGCCAGCAGCCAAGGGGTGGGACAGGGAGCGGCCGGCTACACCTTC
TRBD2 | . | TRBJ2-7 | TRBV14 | CASRKGLAGAHEQYF | TGTGCCAGCAGAAAGGGACTAGCGGGAGCCCACGAGCAGTACTTC
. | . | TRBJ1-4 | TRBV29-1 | CSVALYSSVEKLFF | TGCAGCGTGGCGCTTTACAGTTCTGTCGAAAAACTGTTTTTT
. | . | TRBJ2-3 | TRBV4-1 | CASSPGKDTQYF | TGCGCCAGCAGCCCAGGGAAGGATACGCAGTATTTT
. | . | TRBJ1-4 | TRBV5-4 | CASTSSGSNEKLFF | TGTGCCAGCACCTCCTCCGGGAGTAATGAAAAACTGTTTTTT
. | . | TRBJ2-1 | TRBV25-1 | CASSPWGRDEQFF | TGTGCCAGCAGTCCATGGGGACGGGATGAGCAGTTCTTC
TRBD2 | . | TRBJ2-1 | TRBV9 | CASSVARGGYNEQFF | TGTGCCAGCAGCGTAGCTCGGGGGGGCTACAATGAGCAGTTCTTC
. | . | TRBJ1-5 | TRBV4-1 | CASSQDPGYSNQPQHF | TGCGCCAGCAGCCAAGATCCAGGCTATAGCAATCAGCCCCAGCATTTT
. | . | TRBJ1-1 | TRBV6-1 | CASFLMETGTEAFF | TGTGCCAGCTTTCTCATGGAAACGGGGACTGAAGCTTTCTTT
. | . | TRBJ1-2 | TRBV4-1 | CASSPTVQGPMGYTF | TGCGCCAGCAGCCCAACTGTCCAGGGGCCGATGGGCTACACCTTC
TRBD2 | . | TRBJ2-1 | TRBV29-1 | CSVVEREGLYNEQFF | TGCAGCGTTGTGGAGCGGGAGGGCCTCTACAATGAGCAGTTCTTC
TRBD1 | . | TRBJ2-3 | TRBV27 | CASSPFLGGTGIADTQYF | TGTGCCAGCAGTCCCTTCCTGGGGGGGACAGGGATAGCAGATACGCAGTATTTT
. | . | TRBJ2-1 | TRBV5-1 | CASSLGPRDEQFF | TGCGCCAGCAGCTTGGGACCCCGGGACGAGCAGTTCTTC
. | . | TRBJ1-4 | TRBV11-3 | CASSLGGPGATNEKLFF | TGTGCCAGCAGCTTAGGCGGTCCGGGAGCAACTAATGAAAAACTGTTTTTT
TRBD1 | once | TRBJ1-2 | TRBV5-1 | CASSSTTGGVNGYTF | TGCGCCAGCAGCTCAACTACAGGGGGCGTAAATGGCTACACCTTC
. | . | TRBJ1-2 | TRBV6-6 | CASSYSRGYTF | TGTGCCAGCAGTTACTCCCGTGGCTACACCTTC
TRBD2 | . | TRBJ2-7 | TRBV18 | CASSVTSDGSYEQYF | TGTGCCAGCTCAGTGACTAGCGACGGCTCCTACGAGCAGTACTTC
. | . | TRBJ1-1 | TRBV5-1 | CASSLSGRMNTEAFF | TGCGCCAGCAGCTTGAGCGGGAGGATGAACACTGAAGCTTTCTTT
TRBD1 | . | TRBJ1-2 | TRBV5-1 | CASSMDRGSFYGYTF | TGCGCCAGCAGCATGGACAGGGGGTCTTTCTATGGCTACACCTTC
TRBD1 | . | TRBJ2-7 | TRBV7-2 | CASSLVTGSYEQYF | TGTGCCAGCAGCTTGGTGACAGGGTCCTACGAGCAGTACTTC
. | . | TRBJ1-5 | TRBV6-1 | CASRVGDQPQHF | TGTGCCAGCCGGGTGGGGGATCAGCCCCAGCATTTT
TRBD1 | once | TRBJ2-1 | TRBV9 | CASSGTGGNEQFF | TGTGCCAGCAGCGGAACAGGGGGCAATGAGCAGTTCTTC
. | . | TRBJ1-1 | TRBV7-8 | CASSLARDTRLGPEAFF | TGTGCCAGCAGCCTAGCCCGGGACACCCGATTAGGGCCTGAAGCTTTCTTT
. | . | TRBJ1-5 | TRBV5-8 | CASSYGGGQPQHF | TGTGCCAGCAGTTACGGGGGGGGACAGCCCCAGCATTTT
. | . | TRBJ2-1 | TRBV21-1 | CAIPRWGAIYNEQFF | TGTGCCATCCCAAGGTGGGGGGCCATTTACAATGAGCAGTTCTTC
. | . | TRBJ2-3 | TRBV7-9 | CASSLELGTQYF | TGTGCCAGCAGCTTAGAGCTGGGTACGCAGTATTTT
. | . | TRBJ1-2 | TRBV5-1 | CASSLERIYGYTF | TGCGCCAGCAGCTTGGAGCGGATTTATGGCTACACCTTC
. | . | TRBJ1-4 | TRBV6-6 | CASSAESLSGKLFF | TGTGCCAGCAGCGCTGAGAGCCTGAGCGGAAAACTGTTTTTT
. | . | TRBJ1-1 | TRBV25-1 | CASSDPGRNTEAFF | TGTGCCAGCAGTGACCCCGGGAGGAACACTGAAGCTTTCTTT
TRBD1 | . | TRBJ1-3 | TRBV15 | CATRDRVGNTIYF | TGTGCCACCAGGGACAGGGTCGGAAACACCATATATTTT
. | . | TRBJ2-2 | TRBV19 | CASIQTSGPGELFF | TGTGCCAGTATTCAAACATCGGGACCCGGGGAGCTGTTTTTT
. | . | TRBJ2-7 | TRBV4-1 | CASSQPLARTYEQYF | TGCGCCAGCAGCCAGCCCCTAGCGAGAACCTACGAGCAGTACTTC
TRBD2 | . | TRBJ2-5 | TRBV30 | CAWSGPGTSGRQETQYF | TGTGCCTGGAGTGGGCCCGGGACTAGCGGGCGTCAAGAGACCCAGTACTTC